The 5 T cell receptor beta chains given below trace back to one sample, sequenced in a study of lymphopenia after photon versus proton radiotherapy. Method: immunoSEQ multiplex PCR; TCRdb's copy keeps in-frame clones and lacks some. The data hold around 29,000 clones, with about 86% observed a single time. Here the sequenced sample was peripheral blood, taken from a patient treated with proton-based radiotherapy. These receptor sequences come from a woman aged 55-70 years with cholangiocarcinoma. Some clones in this sample may be carry-over from other donors' samples.

The rearrangement uses TRBV14 and TRBJ2-3; D call uncertain. Trimming took 5 bases from V and 6 from J, leaving 6 bases between them. This CDR3 is built from 11 residues. Looked up from germline, CDR1 is SGHDN and CDR2 is FVKESK. The CDR3 nucleotides read TGTGCCAGCAGCTTGAGGGATACGCAGTATTTT. Translating it yields CASSLRDTQYF.

The CDR3 nucleotides read TGTGCCAGCAGCTTACTCTCCTGGACTAGCGGGAGGACAGATACGCAGTATTTT. Residues: CASSLLSWTSGRTDTQYF. The V gene is TRBV7-8, the J gene TRBJ2-3, with 14 bases that match TRBD2. The trim removed 2 bases at V and 3 bases at J, leaving 7 bases unmatched. Germline-derived CDR1 and CDR2 are SGHVS and FQNEAQ. This CDR3 comprises 18 residues.

The chain links TRBV28 to TRBJ2-1; tentatively, D is TRBD2 (5 bases). CDR1 and CDR2 from the germline V gene are MDHEN and SYDVKM. V was shortened by 4 bases and J by 8 bases, with 24 bases between the two germline ends. The CDR3 consists of 17 residues. The CDR3 protein is CASSSFSAPAAQDEQFF. CDR3 DNA: TGTGCCAGCAGTTCGTTTTCTGCTCCAGCGGCACAAGATGAGCAGTTCTTC.

This sequence joins TRBV30 and TRBJ1-5; weak D call: TRBD1 (6 bases). The CDR3 sequence is 12 residues long. Trimming took off 0 bases at V and 9 bases at J, with 9 bases between the two ends. CDR1 and CDR2 (germline): GTSNPN, SVGIG (reference sequence). In DNA, the CDR3 is TGTGCCTGGAGTGTGCAGGGGAGGCCCCAGCATTTT. Amino acids: CAWSVQGRPQHF.

The chain recombines TRBV7-9 with TRBJ1-3; D is perhaps TRBD1 (6 bases). CDR3 length: 16 residues. V was clipped by 6 bases and J by 0 bases, with 15 bases between them. CDR1 is SEHNR and CDR2 is FQNEAQ in the germline V gene (reference sequence). The CDR3 DNA sequence: TGTGCCAGCAGGCTACGGGGACAAGACTCTGGAAACACCATATATTTT. This gives the protein CASRLRGQDSGNTIYF. The variable domain in full, completed from reference TRBV7-9 and TRBJ1-3, reads DTGVSQNPRHKITKRGQNVTFRCDPISEHNRLYWYRQTLGQGPEFLTYFQNEAQLEKSRLLSDRFSAERPKGSFSTLEIQRTEQGDSAMYLCASRLRGQDSGNTIYFGEGSWLTVV.